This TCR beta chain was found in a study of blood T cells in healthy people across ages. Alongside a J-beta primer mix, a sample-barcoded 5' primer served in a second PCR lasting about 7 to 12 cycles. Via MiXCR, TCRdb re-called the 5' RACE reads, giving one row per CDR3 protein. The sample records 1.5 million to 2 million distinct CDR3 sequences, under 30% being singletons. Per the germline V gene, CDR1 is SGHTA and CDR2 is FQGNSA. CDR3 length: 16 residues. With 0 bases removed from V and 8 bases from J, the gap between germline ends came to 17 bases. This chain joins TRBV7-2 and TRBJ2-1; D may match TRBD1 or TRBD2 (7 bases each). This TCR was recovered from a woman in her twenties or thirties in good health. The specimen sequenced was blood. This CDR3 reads CASSLASRGGIYEQFF. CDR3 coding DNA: TGTGCCAGCAGCTTAGCGTCCAGGGGGGGTATTTATGAGCAGTTCTTC.